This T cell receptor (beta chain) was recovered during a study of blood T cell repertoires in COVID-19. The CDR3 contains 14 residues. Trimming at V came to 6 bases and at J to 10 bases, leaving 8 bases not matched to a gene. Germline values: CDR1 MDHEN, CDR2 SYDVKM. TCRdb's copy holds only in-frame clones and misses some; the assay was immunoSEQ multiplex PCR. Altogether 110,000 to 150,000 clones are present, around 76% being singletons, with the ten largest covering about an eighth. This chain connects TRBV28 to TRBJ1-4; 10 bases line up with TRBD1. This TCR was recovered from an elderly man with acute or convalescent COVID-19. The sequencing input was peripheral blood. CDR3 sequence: CASRSTGGAVKLFF. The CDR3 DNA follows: TGTGCCAGCAGATCGACAGGGGGCGCGGTAAAACTGTTTTTT.